Each of the 28 T cell receptor beta chains below was sequenced from the same sample in a study of blood T cell repertoires in COVID-19 (dated by TCRdb to the early 2020s). Libraries were made using the immunoSEQ multiplex PCR assay. TCRdb mirrors the immuneACCESS table, restricted to in-frame sequences. Some clones are absent from its copies; in checked studies, under half trace to an unresolved V gene, and the reason for the others is unknown. A total of 190,000 or so clones appear in this sample, roughly 86% of them only once. 2.5% to 3% of the sample is in the top ten clones. The sequenced material came from peripheral blood. The receptors here all came from a man in his forties or fifties with active or convalescent COVID-19.

V usage is TRBV3-1 (or the pseudogene TRBV3-2) and J usage is TRBJ2-7; TRBD1 might be the D (5 bases). With 4 bases removed from V and 0 bases from J, the gap between germline ends came to 10 bases. The CDR3 spans 14 residues. Germline CDR1 reads LGHDT; CDR2 reads YNNKEL (reference sequence). The DNA for the CDR3 is TGTGCCAGCAGCCCTAGGGGAAGCTCCTACGAGCAGTACTTC. Translated: CASSPRGSSYEQYF.

This clone was observed a single time. The J gene is TRBJ1-5, the V gene TRBV5-5; 8 bases agree with TRBD1. CDR1 and CDR2 (germline): SGHKS, YYEKEE (reference sequence). The CDR3 runs 14 residues. V lost 4 bases, J lost 4 bases, and 4 bases stayed unmatched. DNA for the CDR3: TGTGCCAGCAGCCCGGACAGGGCGAATCAGCCCCAGCATTTT. It yields the protein CASSPDRANQPQHF.

The rearrangement uses TRBV27 and TRBJ1-2; D is ambiguous. The CDR3 has 15 amino acids. Germline assignment: CDR1 MNHEY and CDR2 SMNVEV (reference sequence). V was clipped by 3 bases and J by 3 bases, with 14 bases between them. CDR3: CASSFLGVGDYGYTF. The CDR3, as DNA: TGTGCCAGCAGTTTTCTCGGGGTCGGAGACTATGGCTACACCTTC.

This chain connects TRBV5-1 to TRBJ1-4, with 8 positions matching TRBD1. Trimming cost V 4 bases and J 7 bases; bases outside gene matches: 9. In germline, CDR1 is SGHRS, CDR2 YFSETQ. The CDR3 is 15 residues long. CDR3 DNA: TGCGCCAGCAGCACAGGACAGGGAAGGTTTGAAAAACTGTTTTTT. Residues: CASSTGQGRFEKLFF.

The rearrangement links TRBV28 to TRBJ1-2, with D tentatively TRBD1 (6 bases). V lost 5 bases to trimming and J lost 4 bases, with 14 bases between them. Per germline, CDR1 MDHEN and CDR2 SYDVKM. This CDR3 comprises 14 residues. CDR3 coding DNA: TGTGCCAGCAGTCTCCGGGGGGCAATCTATGGCTACACCTTC. Amino acid sequence: CASSLRGAIYGYTF.

The V gene is TRBV5-1, the J gene TRBJ2-3, with D maybe TRBD1 (6 bases). Looked up from germline, CDR1 is SGHRS and CDR2 is YFSETQ. The length of the CDR3 is 14 residues. Trimming removed 4 bases at V and 0 bases at J, with 9 bases between. The CDR3 reads CASSPGQSTDTQYF. CDR3 DNA: TGCGCCAGCAGCCCCGGACAGAGCACAGATACGCAGTATTTT.

The V and J genes are TRBV15 and TRBJ1-1; 10 bases align to TRBD1. CDR3 size: 12 residues. Trimming took 3 bases from V and 11 from J; bases not matched to a gene: 3. Germline values: CDR1 LNHNV, CDR2 YYDKDF (reference sequence). CDR3 in DNA: TGTGCCACCAGCAGCGACAGGGGGCTCGCTTTCTTT. Its translation is CATSSDRGLAFF.

V gene TRBV2 combines with J gene TRBJ2-7; 7 positions match TRBD1. Germline V gene data show CDR1 as SNHLY and CDR2 as FYNNEI. Trimming cost V 5 bases and J 2 bases; bases outside gene matches: 6. The CDR3 spans 14 residues. CDR3 sequence reads: CASSRDSQTYEQYF. Written as DNA, the CDR3 is TGTGCCAGCAGTCGGGACAGCCAGACCTACGAGCAGTACTTC. Looking up the rest from reference TRBV2 and TRBJ2-7 gives the full variable domain: EPEVTQTPSHQVTQMGQEVILRCVPISNHLYFYWYRQILGQKVEFLVSFYNNEISEKSEIFDDQFSVERPDGSNFTLKIRSTKLEDSAMYFCASSRDSQTYEQYFGPGTRLTVT.

J is TRBJ2-1 and V is TRBV7-9, with 7 nucleotides matching TRBD1. With 7 bases clipped from V and 3 bases from J, the junction kept 15 bases outside the gene matches. This CDR3 is 17 amino acids long. From germline, CDR1 is SEHNR and CDR2 FQNEAQ (reference sequence). In DNA, the CDR3 is TGTGCCAGCACCCTGAAAACCGGGACAGTCCTCTACAATGAGCAGTTCTTC. Amino acids: CASTLKTGTVLYNEQFF.

This clone has more than one count but fewer than ten. The J gene is TRBJ2-6, the V gene TRBV19; 7 bases match TRBD1. Trimming at V came to 6 bases and at J to 2 bases, leaving 7 bases not matched to a gene. In germline, CDR1 is LNHDA, CDR2 SQIVND (reference sequence). The CDR3 has 16 amino acids. The chain's CDR3 is CASRSRDRTGANVLTF. The DNA for the CDR3 is TGTGCCAGTAGAAGCCGGGACAGAACTGGGGCCAACGTCCTGACTTTC.

The sample holds one count of this clone. The chain is built from TRBV21-1 and TRBJ2-1; the table assigns TRBD1, which was not confirmed against the DNA. TRBV21-1 has pseudogene status. The CDR3 length is 16 residues. CDR3 coding DNA: TGTGCCAGCTGGAAGAAGCAGGGTTTCGACAACAATGAGCAGTTCTTC. Its protein product is CASWKKQGFDNNEQFF.

The chain has TRBV7-9 and TRBJ1-2; 10 bases map to TRBD1. The length of the CDR3 is 15 residues. CDR1 and CDR2 (germline): SEHNR, FQNEAQ (reference sequence). Trimming took 5 bases from V and 6 from J; bases not matched to a gene: 9. The CDR3 loop is CASSNPGQGSDGYTF. CDR3 bases: TGTGCCAGCAGCAACCCGGGACAGGGGTCGGATGGCTACACCTTC.

V and J are TRBV14 and TRBJ1-2; D perhaps matches TRBD1 (6 bases). The CDR3 covers 14 residues. V lost 4 bases and J lost 4, with 13 bases in between. Germline CDR1 is SGHDN and CDR2 is FVKESK. CDR3 coding DNA: TGTGCCAGCAGCCGAAACAGGGATGGCTATGGCTACACCTTC. Its translation: CASSRNRDGYGYTF.

This chain uses TRBV7-9 with TRBJ1-6; no firm D call. Germline values: CDR1 SEHNR, CDR2 FQNEAQ (reference sequence). The V and J ends lost 6 bases and 10 bases respectively, with 16 bases between them. The CDR3 loop spans 14 amino acids. CDR3 in DNA: TGTGCCAGCAGTTACGGAGATACTGGGTCACCCCTCCACTTT. It codes for CASSYGDTGSPLHF.

This clone came up a few times. The chain has TRBV2 and TRBJ2-7; weak D call: TRBD1 (5 bases). Germline lookup yields CDR1 SNHLY and CDR2 FYNNEI. With 6 bases removed from V and 4 bases from J, the gap between germline ends came to 16 bases. The CDR3 has 14 residues. The CDR3 coding sequence is TGTGCCAGCAGGGCTCGACAGACCCTTTACGAGCAGTACTTC. Protein: CASRARQTLYEQYF.

The chain links TRBV3-1 (or the pseudogene TRBV3-2) to TRBJ2-6; maybe TRBD2 (6 bases). Germline assignment: CDR1 LGHDT and CDR2 YNNKEL (reference sequence). The length of the CDR3 is 16 residues. V was trimmed by 4 bases and J by 4 bases, leaving 14 bases between them. DNA of the CDR3: TGTGCCAGCAGCCCGCGGGGAATGTCGGGGGCCAACGTCCTGACTTTC. Its translation is CASSPRGMSGANVLTF.

The V call is TRBV5-4, the J call TRBJ2-2; 10 bases are shared with TRBD1. Germline lookup yields CDR1 SGHNT and CDR2 YYREEE (reference sequence). The CDR3 runs to 15 residues. The junction had 6 bases not matched to a gene; V was cut back by 4 bases and J by 6 bases. The CDR3 reads CASSVRDRGPGELFF. CDR3 DNA: TGTGCCAGCAGCGTCCGGGACAGGGGCCCCGGGGAGCTGTTTTTT. The variable domain in full, completed from reference TRBV5-4 and TRBJ2-2, reads ETGVTQSPTHLIKTRGQQVTLRCSSQSGHNTVSWYQQALGQGPQFIFQYYREEENGRGNFPPRFSGLQFPNYSSELNVNALELDDSALYLCASSVRDRGPGELFFGEGSRLTVL.

The chain links TRBV5-1 to TRBJ1-5; 7 positions match TRBD1. This CDR3 is built from 14 residues. J gave up 4 bases and V 0 bases, and 1 base lay outside the gene matches. Germline V gene sequence: CDR1 SGHRS, CDR2 YFSETQ. The CDR3 protein is CASSLGDRNQPQHF. The CDR3 coding sequence is TGCGCCAGCAGCTTGGGGGACAGAAATCAGCCCCAGCATTTT.

For this clone: This CDR3 is also generated by other DNA sequences in the sample. The V call is TRBV12-3 or TRBV12-4, the J call TRBJ1-1; D gene unclear. CDR3 length equals 11 residues. Deletions cut 4 bases from V and 3 bases from J, with 3 bases between. The CDR3, as DNA: TGTGCCAGCAGTTCCTACACTGAAGCTTTCTTT. As protein: CASSSYTEAFF.

The gene calls are TRBV19 and TRBJ1-2; 10 bases map to TRBD1. Losses at the gene ends were 4 bases for V and 0 bases for J; bases not matched to a gene: 11. Per germline, CDR1 LNHDA and CDR2 SQIVND (reference sequence). This CDR3 region has 18 residues. The CDR3 loop is CASSKTGTGVPANYGYTF. The CDR3 DNA is TGTGCCAGTAGTAAAACCGGGACAGGGGTGCCAGCTAACTATGGCTACACCTTC.

This clone was seen a handful of times. The genes are TRBV4-2 and TRBJ1-5, with TRBD1 matching 10 bases. Germline-derived CDR1 and CDR2 are LGHNA and YNFKEQ. The CDR3 has 15 amino acids. The junction had 4 bases not matched to a gene; V was cut back by 4 bases and J by 4 bases. CDR3 sequence reads: CASSLPGQGNQPQHF. DNA for the CDR3: TGTGCCAGCAGCCTACCGGGACAGGGGAATCAGCCCCAGCATTTT.

This chain joins TRBV27 and TRBJ1-5; D call uncertain. In germline, CDR1 is MNHEY, CDR2 SMNVEV (reference sequence). Trimming shortened V by 3 bases and J by 9 bases, and 12 bases separated the two germline ends. The CDR3 has 13 amino acids. DNA for the CDR3: TGTGCCAGCAGTTTTGACTGGGTCGGGCCCCAGCATTTT. Amino acids: CASSFDWVGPQHF.

The rearrangement links TRBV5-6 to TRBJ1-2; tentative D call: TRBD1 (5 bases). CDR1 is SGHDT and CDR2 is YYEEEE in the germline V gene. This CDR3 has 15 residues. Trimming cost V 4 bases and J 9 bases, with 22 bases left between them. CDR3 coding DNA: TGTGCCAGCAGCCCCACCTTAGACAGTGGAACGCGCTACACCTTC. Amino acids: CASSPTLDSGTRYTF.

The chain couples TRBV5-5 to TRBJ1-3; a possible D gene is TRBD1 (6 bases). This CDR3 comprises 16 residues. Trimming removed 1 base at V and 0 bases at J, with 11 bases between. Germline V gene data show CDR1 as SGHKS and CDR2 as YYEKEE (reference sequence). CDR3 nucleotides: TGTGCCAGCAGCTTGAAGACAGGCGTCTCTGGAAACACCATATATTTT. Translated, it gives CASSLKTGVSGNTIYF.

The CDR3: CASSPPSQQGYGYTF. The CDR3 DNA follows: TGTGCCAGCTCACCACCGAGTCAACAGGGCTATGGCTACACCTTC. V and J are TRBV18 and TRBJ1-2; possibly TRBD1 for D (6 bases). This CDR3 comprises 15 residues. Trimming took off 0 bases at V and 4 bases at J, with 12 bases between the two ends. Germline assignment: CDR1 KGHSH and CDR2 LQKENI.

V gene TRBV30 combines with J gene TRBJ2-3; unclear D gene. Germline V gene data show CDR1 as GTSNPN and CDR2 as SVGIG (reference sequence). Trimming removed 2 bases at V and 3 bases at J, with 9 bases between. The CDR3 extends over 13 amino acids. DNA of the CDR3: TGTGCCTGGAGTTTTCACGAGACAGATACGCAGTATTTT. This codes for CAWSFHETDTQYF.

The chain is built from TRBV5-1 and TRBJ2-2, with TRBD1 matching over 9 bases. V gave up 3 bases and J gave up 4 bases; unmatched junction bases: 7. Germline V CDR1 and CDR2: SGHRS, YFSETQ. This CDR3 has 16 residues. CDR3 protein: CASSYTGGAVTGELFF. As DNA, the CDR3 is TGCGCCAGCAGCTATACAGGGGGCGCGGTCACCGGGGAGCTGTTTTTT. Together with reference TRBV5-1 and TRBJ2-2, the CDR3 gives the full variable domain: KAGVTQTPRYLIKTRGQQVTLSCSPISGHRSVSWYQQTPGQGLQFLFEYFSETQRNKGNFPGRFSGRQFSNSRSEMNVSTLELGDSALYLCASSYTGGAVTGELFFGEGSRLTVL.

The V call is TRBV7-9, the J call TRBJ2-6, with unresolved D. Trimming left V 5 bases short and J 0 bases short, with 20 bases between. The CDR3 runs 19 residues. CDR1 is SEHNR, CDR2 FQNEAQ, per germline (reference sequence). CDR3 DNA sequence: TGTGCCAGCAGCCCCGTCGTCTTAGCCCATTCCTCTGGGGCCAACGTCCTGACTTTC. Its translation is CASSPVVLAHSSGANVLTF.